This TCR beta chain was retrieved from a study of T cell responses to AZD1222 COVID-19 vaccine. The study's findings and limits: Without day 14 samples, only post-peak T cell repertoires were studied. The donor cohort was predominantly white British with a female majority, and clonal diversity may have been underestimated. Reportedly, nearly half the spike-specific TCRs target unmutated variant regions. Seropositive at baseline were only a handful of AZD1222 recipients.

Profiled with immunoSEQ multiplex PCR; TCRdb holds only in-frame clones, not every one. This table holds 150,000 to 200,000 clones, roughly nine tenths found once. Between the trimmed V and J ends, which lost 8 bases and 2 bases, there was a span of 22 bases. This CDR3 is built from 17 residues. Germline V gives CDR1 KGHDR, CDR2 SFDVKD. As regards this clone: The antigen is undetermined.

The rearrangement uses TRBV24-1 and TRBJ2-3, with D perhaps matching TRBD1 (5 bases). This clonotype was sampled from an adult who received the AZD1222 COVID-19 vaccine. The sample consisted of peripheral blood, taken 28 days after the second AZD1222 dose. The CDR3 DNA reads as TGTGCCACCAAACTTCACGACAGAGAATCCCCCACAGATACGCAGTATTTT. This translates into CATKLHDRESPTDTQYF.